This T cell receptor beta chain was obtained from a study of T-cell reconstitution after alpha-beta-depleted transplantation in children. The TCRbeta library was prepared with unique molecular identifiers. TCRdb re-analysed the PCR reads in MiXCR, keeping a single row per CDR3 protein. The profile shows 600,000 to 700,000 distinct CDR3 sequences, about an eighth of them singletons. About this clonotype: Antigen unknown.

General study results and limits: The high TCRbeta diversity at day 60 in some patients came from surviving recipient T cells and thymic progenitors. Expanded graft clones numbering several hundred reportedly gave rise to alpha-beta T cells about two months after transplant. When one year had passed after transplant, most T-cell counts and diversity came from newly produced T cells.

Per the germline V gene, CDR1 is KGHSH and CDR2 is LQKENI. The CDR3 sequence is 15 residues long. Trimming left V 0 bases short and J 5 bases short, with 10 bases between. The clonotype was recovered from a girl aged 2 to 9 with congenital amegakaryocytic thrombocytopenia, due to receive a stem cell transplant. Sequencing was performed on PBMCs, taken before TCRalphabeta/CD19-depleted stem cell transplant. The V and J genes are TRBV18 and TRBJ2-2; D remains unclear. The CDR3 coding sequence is TGTGCCAGCTCACCACCGGGCAGGCCAACCGGGGAGCTGTTTTTT. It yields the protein CASSPPGRPTGELFF.